These 11 T cell receptor beta chains came from one sample sequenced in a study of molecular identifiers for immune sequencing clone quantification. One entry per CDR3 protein, called by TCRdb with MiXCR from the PCR reads. The sample gives hundreds of thousands of distinct CDR3 sequences, just under 20% of which show up once; 0.85% is in the top ten. Sequencing was done on a sample of naive CD8+ T cells from blood, with Jurkat cell RNA spiked in. Subset here: FACS-sorted CD8+CD4-CCR7+CD45RA+ naive T cells. The origin of the receptors is a human donor in good health. Some libraries in this study had Jurkat cell RNA spiked in.

In its sample, this clonotype was seen many times. The gene calls are TRBV20-1 and TRBJ2-3, with D possibly matching TRBD2 (6 bases). The ends were cut back, 6 bases at V and 3 bases at J, with 19 bases in the middle. Per germline, CDR1 DFQATT and CDR2 SNEGSKA (reference sequence). The CDR3 contains 15 residues. The CDR3 nucleotides read TGCAGTGCCTCGGGAGAGGCGGGGTGGACAGATACGCAGTATTTT. It codes for CSASGEAGWTDTQYF.

This clonotype occurred many times. V usage is TRBV5-6 and J usage is TRBJ2-3; D may be TRBD2 (7 bases). Germline assignment: CDR1 SGHDT and CDR2 YYEEEE. V lost 3 bases, J lost 5 bases, and 19 bases lay in between. The CDR3 spans 16 residues. The CDR3 protein is CASSSRLGGVRDTQYF. The CDR3 nucleotides are TGTGCCAGCAGCTCCCGGCTAGGGGGGGTGAGAGATACGCAGTATTTT.

There are many counts of this clonotype. The rearrangement links TRBV29-1 to TRBJ2-5; 13 nucleotides agree with TRBD2. Germline V gene sequence: CDR1 SQVTM, CDR2 ANQGSEA. The CDR3 is made up of 18 amino acids. V lost 4 bases, J lost 5 bases, and 16 bases stayed unmatched. The CDR3 DNA sequence: TGCAGCGTTGTTGGACTAGCGGGAGATCCCGCGAGGATGGAGACCCAGTACTTC. This translates into CSVVGLAGDPARMETQYF.

This clonotype was observed at least ten times. The chain carries TRBV7-9 and TRBJ2-5; D could derive from TRBD1 or TRBD2 (5 bases each). Germline assignment: CDR1 SEHNR and CDR2 FQNEAQ (reference sequence). The CDR3 is made up of 14 amino acids. The V gene lost 2 bases and the J gene lost 7 bases, with 14 bases spanning the gap. The CDR3 bases are TGTGCCAGCAGCTTATCCCGGGACCGCAGGACCCAGTACTTC. Translation gives CASSLSRDRRTQYF.

This clonotype was recorded many times. The rearrangement joins TRBV7-2 to TRBJ2-5; no definite D call. Trimming took off 4 bases at V and 2 bases at J, with 11 bases between the two ends. The CDR3 consists of 14 residues. CDR1 and CDR2 (germline): SGHTA, FQGNSA. The CDR3: CASSSSSPQETQYF. The CDR3, as DNA: TGTGCCAGCAGCTCCTCCTCTCCACAAGAGACCCAGTACTTC.

The V call is TRBV25-1, the J call TRBJ2-5; D is possibly TRBD2 (5 bases). In germline, CDR1 is MGHDK, CDR2 SYGVNS. The CDR3 spans 16 residues. V lost 1 base to trimming and J lost 1 base, with 13 bases between them. The CDR3 nucleotides read TGTGCCAGCAGTGAATGGCTGGGAGACATCCAAGAGACCCAGTACTTC. As protein: CASSEWLGDIQETQYF.

The table lists this clonotype with many counts. The rearrangement uses TRBV7-9 and TRBJ2-7, with D perhaps given as TRBD1 or TRBD2 (6 bases each). CDR3 length: 17 residues. Germline CDR1 SEHNR, CDR2 FQNEAQ (reference sequence). The V end was cut by 5 bases, the J end by 0 bases, with 20 bases between. CDR3 sequence (DNA): TGTGCCAGCAGCGGAGGGACACAAGGAACCAGCTCCTACGAGCAGTACTTC. It is translated as CASSGGTQGTSSYEQYF.

As for this clonotype: This may be a read error, as it is one base from a much larger clone. The CDR3 protein is CASSYSNRFGRPRDEQCF. The CDR3 DNA is TGTGCCAGCAGTTACTCGAATCGATTCGGGAGGCCCCGGGACGAGCAGTGCTTC. The chain couples TRBV6-5 to TRBJ2-7; 7 bases align to TRBD2. The CDR3 is 18 amino acids. Germline V lookup: CDR1 MNHEY, CDR2 SVGAGI.

Ten or more counts support this clonotype. V is TRBV12-3 or TRBV12-4 and J is TRBJ1-1; D is ambiguous. Trimming pared 7 bases from V and 2 bases from J, leaving 11 bases between. The CDR3 runs 13 residues. The CDR3, as DNA: TGTGCCAGCACTTTGATCACAAACACTGAAGCTTTCTTT. Its translation is CASTLITNTEAFF.

This clonotype has at least ten counts. This chain joins TRBV7-2 and TRBJ2-3, with a weak D call TRBD2 (6 bases). CDR1 and CDR2 (germline): SGHTA, FQGNSA. V lost 1 base and J lost 2, with 19 bases in between. This CDR3 is 18 amino acids long. CDR3 loop: CASSLVEGLGLYTDTQYF. The CDR3 region has the DNA TGTGCCAGCAGCTTAGTAGAGGGACTGGGACTGTACACAGATACGCAGTATTTT.

A few counts support this clonotype. The rearrangement uses TRBV11-2 and TRBJ1-4; 8 bases fit TRBD1. The CDR3 length is 15 residues. Unmatched junction bases numbered 9, after V lost 5 bases and J lost 7 bases. From germline, CDR1 is SGHAT and CDR2 FQNNGV. CDR3 nucleotides: TGTGCCAGCAGCCATTGGGGACAGGTCTTTGAAAAACTGTTTTTT. Its protein product is CASSHWGQVFEKLFF.